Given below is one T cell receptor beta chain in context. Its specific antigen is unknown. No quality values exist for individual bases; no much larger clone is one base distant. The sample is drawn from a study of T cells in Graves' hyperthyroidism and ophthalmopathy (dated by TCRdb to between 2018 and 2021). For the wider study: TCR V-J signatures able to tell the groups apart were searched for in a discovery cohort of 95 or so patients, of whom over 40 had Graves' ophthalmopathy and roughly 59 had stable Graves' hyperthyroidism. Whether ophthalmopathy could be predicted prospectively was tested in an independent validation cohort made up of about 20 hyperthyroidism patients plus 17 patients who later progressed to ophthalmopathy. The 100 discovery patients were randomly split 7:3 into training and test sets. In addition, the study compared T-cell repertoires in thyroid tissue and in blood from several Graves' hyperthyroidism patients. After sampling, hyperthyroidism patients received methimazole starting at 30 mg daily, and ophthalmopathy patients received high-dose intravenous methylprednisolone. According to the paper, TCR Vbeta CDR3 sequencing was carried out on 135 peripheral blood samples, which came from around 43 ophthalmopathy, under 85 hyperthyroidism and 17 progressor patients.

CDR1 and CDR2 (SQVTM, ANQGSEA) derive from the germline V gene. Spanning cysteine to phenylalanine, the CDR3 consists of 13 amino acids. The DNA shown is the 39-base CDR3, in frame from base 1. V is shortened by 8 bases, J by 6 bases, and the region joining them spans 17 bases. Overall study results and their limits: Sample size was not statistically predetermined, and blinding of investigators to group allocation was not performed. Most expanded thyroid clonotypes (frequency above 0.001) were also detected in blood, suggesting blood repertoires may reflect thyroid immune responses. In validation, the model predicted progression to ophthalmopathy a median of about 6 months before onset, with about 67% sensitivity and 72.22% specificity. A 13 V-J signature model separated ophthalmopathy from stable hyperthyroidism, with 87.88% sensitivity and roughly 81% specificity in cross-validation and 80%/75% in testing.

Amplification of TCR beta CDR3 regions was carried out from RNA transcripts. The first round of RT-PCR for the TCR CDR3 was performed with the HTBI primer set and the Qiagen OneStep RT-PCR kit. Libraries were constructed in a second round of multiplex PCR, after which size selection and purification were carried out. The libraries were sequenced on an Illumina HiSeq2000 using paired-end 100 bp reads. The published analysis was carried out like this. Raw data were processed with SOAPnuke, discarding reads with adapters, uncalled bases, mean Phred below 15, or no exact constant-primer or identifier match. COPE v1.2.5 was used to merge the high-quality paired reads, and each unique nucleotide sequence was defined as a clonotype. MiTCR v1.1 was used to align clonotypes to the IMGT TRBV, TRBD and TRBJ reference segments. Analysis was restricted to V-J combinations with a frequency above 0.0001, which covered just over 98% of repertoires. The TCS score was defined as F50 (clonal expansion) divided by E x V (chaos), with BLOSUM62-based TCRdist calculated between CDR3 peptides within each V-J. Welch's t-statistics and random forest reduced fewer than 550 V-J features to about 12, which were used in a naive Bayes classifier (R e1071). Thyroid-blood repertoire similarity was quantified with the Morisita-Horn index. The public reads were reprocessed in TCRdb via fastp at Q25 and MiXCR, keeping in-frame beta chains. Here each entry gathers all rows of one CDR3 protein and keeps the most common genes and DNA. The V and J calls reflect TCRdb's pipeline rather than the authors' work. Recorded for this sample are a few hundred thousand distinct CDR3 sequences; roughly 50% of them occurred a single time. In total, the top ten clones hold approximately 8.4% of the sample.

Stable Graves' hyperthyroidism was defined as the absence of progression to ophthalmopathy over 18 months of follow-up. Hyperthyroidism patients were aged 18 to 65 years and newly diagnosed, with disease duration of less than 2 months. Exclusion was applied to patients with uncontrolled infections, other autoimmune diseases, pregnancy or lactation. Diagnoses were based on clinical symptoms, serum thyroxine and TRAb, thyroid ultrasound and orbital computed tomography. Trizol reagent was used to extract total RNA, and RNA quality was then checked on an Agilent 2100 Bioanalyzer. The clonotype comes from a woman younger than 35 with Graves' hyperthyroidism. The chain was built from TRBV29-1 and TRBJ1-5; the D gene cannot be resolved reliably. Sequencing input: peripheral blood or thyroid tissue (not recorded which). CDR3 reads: CSHNEGAFQPQHF. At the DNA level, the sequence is TGCAGCCATAACGAGGGTGCTTTTCAGCCCCAGCATTTT.